This entry lists 26 T cell receptor beta chains sequenced from one sample in a study of shared T cell receptors in the human thymus. Sequencing was performed with immunoSEQ multiplex PCR; in TCRdb, only in-frame clones are kept and a portion is missing. Of 500,000 to 550,000 clones listed, roughly 74% were seen once; the top ten hold roughly 0.013%. This sample was also put to use in a study of human thymus T cells.

Input material: thymocytes. These receptors all come from a boy in the first two years of life with a congenital heart defect.

The V and J genes are TRBV7-2 and TRBJ2-1, with D maybe TRBD2 (6 bases). V was pared by 5 bases and J by 8 bases, with 19 bases between. This CDR3 spans 15 amino acids. CDR1 SGHTA and CDR2 FQGNSA come from the germline V gene. The CDR3 protein is CASSPVRGVLDEQFF. The CDR3 DNA is TGTGCCAGCAGCCCCGTGCGGGGAGTGCTCGATGAGCAGTTCTTC. Full variable domain (outside the CDR3, taken from reference TRBV7-2 and TRBJ2-1): GAGVSQSPSNKVTEKGKDVELRCDPISGHTALYWYRQSLGQGLEFLIYFQGNSAPDKSGLPSDRFSAERTGGSVSTLTIQRTQQEDSAVYLCASSPVRGVLDEQFFGPGTRLTVL.

The chain employs TRBV5-1 and TRBJ2-1; 8 bases align to TRBD2. The germline gives CDR1 SGHRS, CDR2 YFSETQ. The ends lost 4 bases at V and 4 bases at J; junction bases unmatched: 13. This CDR3 spans 17 amino acids. CDR3 in DNA: TGCGCCAGCAGCCCGAGGACTAGCAGAAGTCTTTACAATGAGCAGTTCTTC. Translation: CASSPRTSRSLYNEQFF.

This clone was counted once. The chain has TRBV4-1 and TRBJ2-2; D is perhaps TRBD2 (6 bases). CDR1 MGHRA and CDR2 YSYEKL come from the germline V gene. V dropped 3 bases and J dropped 7 bases, with 12 bases sitting between them. This CDR3 is built from 14 residues. The CDR3 DNA follows: TGCGCCAGCAGCCACAACGGGGGTGGCGGGGAGCTGTTTTTT. This codes for CASSHNGGGGELFF.

The V call is TRBV21-1, the J call TRBJ2-7; TRBD1 is taken as the D call from the table, unchecked against the DNA. TRBV21-1 is flagged as a pseudogene. This CDR3 spans 13 amino acids. As DNA, the CDR3 is TGTGCCAGCAGCTCCGACAGGTTTTCGCAGCAGTACTTC. Translated: CASSSDRFSQQYF.

This chain joins TRBV27 and TRBJ1-2, with no clear D. Germline-derived CDR1 and CDR2 are MNHEY and SMNVEV (reference sequence). This CDR3 has 14 residues. V was trimmed by 5 bases and J by 8 bases, leaving 18 bases between them. The CDR3 DNA reads TGTGCCAGCAGTCCCCGGAAGCCGCGGAGGGGCTACACCTTC. This codes for CASSPRKPRRGYTF.

This chain uses TRBV6-5 with TRBJ1-2, with 7 bases that match TRBD1. This CDR3 region has 13 residues. J was trimmed by 3 bases and V by 4 bases; bases with no gene match: 2. From germline, CDR1 is MNHEY and CDR2 SVGAGI. CDR3 DNA sequence: TGTGCCAGCAGTTCGAGGGGGCACTATGGCTACACCTTC. Its protein is CASSSRGHYGYTF.

This sequence joins TRBV7-6 and TRBJ2-7; possible D gene TRBD2, 5 bases. From germline, CDR1 is SGHVS and CDR2 FNYEAQ. The CDR3 has 14 amino acids. Trimming removed 0 bases at V and 4 bases at J, with 10 bases between. In DNA, the CDR3 is TGTGCCAGCAGCTTAGCCTCGGGGTGGTACGAGCAGTACTTC. Its protein product is CASSLASGWYEQYF.

This chain uses TRBV5-6 with TRBJ2-2; 11 bases match TRBD2. This CDR3 has 18 residues. Looked up from germline, CDR1 is SGHDT and CDR2 is YYEEEE. V lost 2 bases to trimming and J lost 5 bases; unmatched junction nucleotides: 11. The CDR3 nucleotides read TGTGCCAGCAGCTTAGCAGGCCTAGCGGGAGGATGGACCGGGGAGCTGTTTTTT. This translates into CASSLAGLAGGWTGELFF. The whole variable domain, remainder taken from reference TRBV5-6 and TRBJ2-2, is DAGVTQSPTHLIKTRGQQVTLRCSPKSGHDTVSWYQQALGQGPQFIFQYYEEEERQRGNFPDRFSGHQFPNYSSELNVNALLLGDSALYLCASSLAGLAGGWTGELFFGEGSRLTVL.

The CDR3, as DNA: TGTGCCAGCAGCGTAGCTGAAGGGGCGGCACGGGAGACCCAGTACTTC. Protein product: CASSVAEGAARETQYF. This chain links TRBV9 with TRBJ2-5, with a weak D call TRBD1 (5 bases). The CDR3 spans 16 residues. Between the trimmed V and J ends, which lost 0 bases and 5 bases, there was a span of 17 bases. Per the germline V gene, CDR1 is SGDLS and CDR2 is YYNGEE.

The chain has TRBV19 and TRBJ2-3, with D possibly TRBD2 on 5 matching bases. Per the germline V gene, CDR1 is LNHDA and CDR2 is SQIVND (reference sequence). V lost 3 bases, J lost 0 bases, and 7 bases lay in between. The CDR3 loop spans 14 amino acids. The CDR3 DNA reads TGTGCCAGTAGTATCAGGACTAGCACAGATACGCAGTATTTT. This codes for CASSIRTSTDTQYF.

This clone showed up just a few times. The J gene is TRBJ2-1, the V gene TRBV20-1; no firm D call. The germline gives CDR1 DFQATT, CDR2 SNEGSKA (reference sequence). There are 10 residues in the CDR3. The germline V and J ends were trimmed by 5 bases and 4 bases, with 3 bases remaining between them. The CDR3 is CSALYNEQFF. The CDR3 nucleotides are TGCAGTGCTCTTTACAATGAGCAGTTCTTC.

This rearrangement joins TRBV7-8 to TRBJ2-7, with TRBD2 matching 8 bases. Germline V gene sequence: CDR1 SGHVS, CDR2 FQNEAQ. V shed 0 bases and J 1 base; nucleotides not matched to a gene: 5. The CDR3 extends over 16 amino acids. The CDR3 DNA follows: TGTGCCAGCAGCTTAGCGGTTAGCGGGGATTCCTACGAGCAGTACTTC. It encodes CASSLAVSGDSYEQYF.

There are a few counts of this clone. This chain joins TRBV2 and TRBJ1-1; D ambiguous. This CDR3 is built from 13 residues. V was shortened by 7 bases and J by 1 base, with 10 bases between the two germline ends. Germline CDR1 reads SNHLY; CDR2 reads FYNNEI. CDR3 sequence reads: CASTGSGNTEAFF. DNA of the CDR3: TGTGCCAGCACCGGGAGTGGGAACACTGAAGCTTTCTTT.

The chain joins TRBV6-6 to TRBJ2-2, with 10 bases matching TRBD1. The CDR3 runs to 16 residues. Trimming at V came to 5 bases and at J to 2 bases, leaving 5 bases not matched to a gene. CDR1 is MNHNY and CDR2 is SVGAGI in the germline V gene (reference sequence). CDR3 coding DNA: TGTGCCAGCAGTCCGACAGGGGGCCTTAACACCGGGGAGCTGTTTTTT. It encodes CASSPTGGLNTGELFF.

V gene TRBV7-9 combines with J gene TRBJ2-5, with 10 nucleotides matching TRBD2. J lost 6 bases, V lost 5 bases, and 6 bases had no gene match. The CDR3 is 14 residues long. The germline gives CDR1 SEHNR, CDR2 FQNEAQ (reference sequence). The CDR3 nucleotides read TGTGCCAGCAGCCGCGGACTAGCGGAGAAGACCCAGTACTTC. It is translated as CASSRGLAEKTQYF.

This chain uses TRBV9 with TRBJ2-7; TRBD2 might be the D (6 bases). Trimming took off 0 bases at V and 6 bases at J, with 10 bases between the two ends. This CDR3 is built from 13 residues. Germline lookup yields CDR1 SGDLS and CDR2 YYNGEE. CDR3 sequence (DNA): TGTGCCAGCAGCGTAGCGGGAGTGGGCGAGCAGTACTTC. It yields the protein CASSVAGVGEQYF.

The V call is TRBV28, the J call TRBJ2-7, with D perhaps matching TRBD2 (6 bases). Germline loops: CDR1 MDHEN, CDR2 SYDVKM. This CDR3 is built from 15 residues. Trimming removed 6 bases from V and 0 bases from J, with 15 bases in between. The CDR3 DNA reads as TGTGCCAGCAGCCTTAATAGCGGCCGCTCCTACGAGCAGTACTTC. Protein product: CASSLNSGRSYEQYF.

Note on this clone: At one of its ends the junction is not consistent with the germline gene, which may arise from a read error. This chain uses TRBV19 with TRBJ2-5; possibly TRBD1 for D (5 bases). This CDR3 contains 14 residues. Germline values: CDR1 LNHDA, CDR2 SQIVND (reference sequence). The CDR3 region is CASKGSGSQETQYF. The DNA of the CDR3 is TGTGCGAGTAAGGGGTCCGGGTCCCAAGAGACCCAGTACTTC.

This chain uses TRBV7-9 with TRBJ2-7; 8 bases match TRBD1. The J segment lost 2 bases and the V segment lost 4 bases, leaving 19 bases of the junction unmatched. Germline-derived CDR1 and CDR2 are SEHNR and FQNEAQ (reference sequence). CDR3 length: 19 amino acids. The CDR3 DNA reads as TGTGCCAGCAGCTCCGGGGGCCAGGGGGCTCCACCCAATACCTACGAGCAGTACTTC. It is translated as CASSSGGQGAPPNTYEQYF. The entire variable domain, with the rest obtained from reference TRBV7-9 and TRBJ2-7, is as follows: DTGVSQNPRHKITKRGQNVTFRCDPISEHNRLYWYRQTLGQGPEFLTYFQNEAQLEKSRLLSDRFSAERPKGSFSTLEIQRTEQGDSAMYLCASSSGGQGAPPNTYEQYFGPGTRLTVT.

This chain joins TRBV5-4 and TRBJ2-1; 7 bases match TRBD1. With V trimmed by 2 bases and J by 7 bases, 0 bases remained unmatched. CDR1 and CDR2 from the germline V gene are SGHNT and YYREEE (reference sequence). The CDR3 runs 12 residues. CDR3 amino acids: CASSLQGNEQFF. The CDR3 bases are TGTGCCAGCAGCTTACAGGGGAATGAGCAGTTCTTC.

Concerning this clone itself: The sample contains more than one DNA sequence encoding this CDR3. The chain links TRBV5-1 to TRBJ2-7; TRBD2 matches 13 bases. V was clipped by 0 bases and J by 0 bases; unmatched bases: 0. This CDR3 has 16 residues. Germline-derived CDR1 and CDR2 are SGHRS and YFSETQ. In DNA form, the CDR3 reads TGCGCCAGCAGCTTGGGACTAGCGGGAGGCTCCTACGAGCAGTACTTC. Amino acids: CASSLGLAGGSYEQYF.

This clone was seen only once. V gene TRBV5-1 combines with J gene TRBJ2-3, with 8 bases aligning to TRBD1. CDR1 and CDR2 from the germline V gene are SGHRS and YFSETQ. The V segment lost 2 bases and the J segment 1 base; nucleotides outside the gene matches: 3. The CDR3 has 15 residues. CDR3: CASSFRGQGTDTQYF. In nucleotides, the CDR3 is TGCGCCAGCAGCTTTAGGGGACAGGGCACAGATACGCAGTATTTT.

This chain links TRBV12-5 with TRBJ1-1, with D possibly being TRBD1 (6 bases). Germline V gives CDR1 LGHNT, CDR2 FRNRAP. Trimming pared 6 bases from V and 0 bases from J, leaving 17 bases between. This CDR3 is built from 16 residues. The CDR3 region is CASGYPRGPLNTEAFF. CDR3 DNA sequence: TGTGCTAGTGGCTATCCCAGGGGACCGTTGAACACTGAAGCTTTCTTT.

The CDR3 reads CASRFRGYEQYF. The DNA of the CDR3 is TGTGCCAGCAGATTCCGGGGGTACGAGCAGTACTTC. V and J are TRBV6-1 and TRBJ2-7; weak D call: TRBD2 (6 bases). The CDR3 runs to 12 residues. V shed 6 bases and J shed 4 bases, with 10 bases lying between them. The germline V gene has CDR1 MNHNS and CDR2 SASEGT.

The CDR3 region is CASSVAAGGDTGELFF. CDR3 nucleotides: TGTGCCAGCAGCGTAGCGGCGGGAGGAGACACCGGGGAGCTGTTTTTT. This chain uses TRBV9 with TRBJ2-2; 8 positions match TRBD2. In germline, CDR1 is SGDLS, CDR2 YYNGEE. V was clipped by 0 bases and J by 3 bases; unmatched bases: 4. This CDR3 has 16 residues.

The V call is TRBV6-1, the J call TRBJ2-7; 7 bases are a match to TRBD1. The V and J ends lost 4 bases and 6 bases, in that order; junction bases with no gene match: 15. Germline V gene lookup returns CDR1 MNHNS and CDR2 SASEGT. This CDR3 is 16 amino acids long. In DNA, the CDR3 is TGTGCCAGCAGTGGAGAGACGGACAGGCCCGAGGGCGAGCAGTACTTC. Translating it yields CASSGETDRPEGEQYF.